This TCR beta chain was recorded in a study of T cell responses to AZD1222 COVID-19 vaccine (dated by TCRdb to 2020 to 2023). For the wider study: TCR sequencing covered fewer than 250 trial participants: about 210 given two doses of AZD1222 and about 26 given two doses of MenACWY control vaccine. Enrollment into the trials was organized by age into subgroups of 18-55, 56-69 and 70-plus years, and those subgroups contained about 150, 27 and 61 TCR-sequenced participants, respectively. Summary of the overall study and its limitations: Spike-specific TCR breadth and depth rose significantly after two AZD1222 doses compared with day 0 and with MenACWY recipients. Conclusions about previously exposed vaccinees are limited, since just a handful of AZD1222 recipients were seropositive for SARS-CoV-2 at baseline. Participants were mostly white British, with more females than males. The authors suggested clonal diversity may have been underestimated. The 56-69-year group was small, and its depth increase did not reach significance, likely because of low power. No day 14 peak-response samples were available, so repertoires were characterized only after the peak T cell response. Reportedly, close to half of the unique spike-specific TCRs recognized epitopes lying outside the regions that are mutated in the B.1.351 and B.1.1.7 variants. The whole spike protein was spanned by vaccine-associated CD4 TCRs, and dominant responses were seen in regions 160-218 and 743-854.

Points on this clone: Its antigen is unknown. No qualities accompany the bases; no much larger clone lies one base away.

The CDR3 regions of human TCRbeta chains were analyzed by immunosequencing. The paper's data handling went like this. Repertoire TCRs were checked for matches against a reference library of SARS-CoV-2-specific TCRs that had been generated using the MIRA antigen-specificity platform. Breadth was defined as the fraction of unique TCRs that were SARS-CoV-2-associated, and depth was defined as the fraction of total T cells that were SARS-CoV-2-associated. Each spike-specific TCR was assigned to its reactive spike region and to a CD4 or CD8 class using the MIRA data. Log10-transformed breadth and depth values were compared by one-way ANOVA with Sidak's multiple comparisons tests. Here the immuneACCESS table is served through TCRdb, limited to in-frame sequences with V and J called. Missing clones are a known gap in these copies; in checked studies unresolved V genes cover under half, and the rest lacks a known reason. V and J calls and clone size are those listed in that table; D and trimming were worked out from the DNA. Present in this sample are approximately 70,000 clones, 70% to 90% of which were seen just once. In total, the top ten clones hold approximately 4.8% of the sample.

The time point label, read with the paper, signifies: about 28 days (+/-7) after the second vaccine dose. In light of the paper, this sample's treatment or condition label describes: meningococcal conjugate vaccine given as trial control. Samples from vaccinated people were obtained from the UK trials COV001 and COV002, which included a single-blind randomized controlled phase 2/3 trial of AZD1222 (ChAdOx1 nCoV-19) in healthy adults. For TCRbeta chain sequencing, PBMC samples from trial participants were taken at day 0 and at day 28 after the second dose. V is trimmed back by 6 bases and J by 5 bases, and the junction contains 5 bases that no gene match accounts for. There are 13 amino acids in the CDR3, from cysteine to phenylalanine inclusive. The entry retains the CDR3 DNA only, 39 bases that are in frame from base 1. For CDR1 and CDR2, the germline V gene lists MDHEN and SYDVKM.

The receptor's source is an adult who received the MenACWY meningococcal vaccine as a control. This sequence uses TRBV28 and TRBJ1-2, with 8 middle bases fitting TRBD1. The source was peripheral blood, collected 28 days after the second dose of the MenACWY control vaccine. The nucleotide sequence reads TGTGCCAGCAGCCCGGGACAGGATTATGGCTACACCTTC. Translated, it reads CASSPGQDYGYTF.